Following are 4 T cell receptor beta chains from one sample sequenced in a study of beta chain features in type 1 diabetes. cDNA synthesis used the whole RNA isolate, giving expressed TCRB sequences. Only in-frame clones appear in the TCRdb table, and some are missing; sequencing was by immunoSEQ multiplex PCR. The sample contains 300,000 to 450,000 clones, around a fifth of which appear only once. Sequenced: naive CD4+ T cells from blood. The source of these receptors is a woman in her late teens or twenties in good health.

V gene TRBV2 combines with J gene TRBJ2-6; a weak D match, TRBD1 (6 bases). The V end was cut by 9 bases, the J end by 0 bases, with 9 bases between. Germline loops: CDR1 SNHLY, CDR2 FYNNEI. The CDR3 totals 14 residues. The DNA of the CDR3 is TGTGCCAGTTACAGGGACTCTGGGGCCAACGTCCTGACTTTC. This gives the protein CASYRDSGANVLTF.

The chain has TRBV5-4 and TRBJ1-1, with 8 bases identical to TRBD1. After removal of 4 bases from V and 10 bases from J, the junction contained 9 bases not matched to a gene. Germline V gene data show CDR1 as SGHNT and CDR2 as YYREEE (reference sequence). The CDR3 runs to 13 residues. The CDR3, as DNA: TGTGCCAGCAGCCCAGGACAGGGCGGGGGAGCTTTCTTT. Its translation: CASSPGQGGGAFF.

A note on this clone: The same CDR3 arises from other DNA sequences in this sample as well. This chain uses TRBV5-1 with TRBJ1-5; D gene ambiguous. Germline CDR1 is SGHRS and CDR2 is YFSETQ. This CDR3 has 13 residues. With 5 bases removed from V and 7 bases from J, the gap between germline ends came to 13 bases. The DNA of the CDR3 is TGCGCCAGCAGTCTCACGGGTGGGCAGCCCCAGCATTTT. Its protein is CASSLTGGQPQHF.

The rearrangement links TRBV5-6 to TRBJ1-2, with D maybe TRBD1 (5 bases). Trimming shortened V by 0 bases and J by 8 bases, and 8 bases separated the two germline ends. The germline V gene has CDR1 SGHDT and CDR2 YYEEEE. CDR3 length: 12 amino acids. The CDR3 sequence is CASSLVRGGYTF. The CDR3 DNA reads TGTGCCAGCAGCTTGGTGCGGGGGGGCTACACCTTC.